What follows describes a single TCR beta chain. Its cognate antigen is unknown. These data originate in a study of T cell clonotyping in hematopoietic cell transplantation. Libraries were prepared by immunoSEQ multiplex PCR; TCRdb keeps only in-frame clonotypes and omits some of them. This sample carries about 12,000 clones, around nine tenths of them seen once, and the ten largest clones take less than 9.5%. Broader study findings: Graft donor and pretransplant recipient Inverse Simpson Index values predicted broader posttransplant TCR diversity.

Trimming took off 0 bases at V and 3 bases at J, with 12 bases between the two ends. The CDR3 runs 15 residues. Germline loops: CDR1 LNHDA, CDR2 SQIVND (reference sequence). The sequence came from a female patient in her 50s who had an allogeneic stem cell transplant from an unrelated donor, so the T cells may come from the graft donor. Some clones in this sample may be carry-over from other donors' samples. The chain uses TRBV19 and TRBJ2-7; the D is unclear. The input for sequencing was PBMCs, taken 100 days after allogeneic stem cell transplant. CDR3 protein: CASSIDSQQSYEQYF. CDR3 DNA sequence: TGTGCCAGTAGTATAGATTCTCAACAGAGCTACGAGCAGTACTTC.